This T cell receptor (beta chain) derives from a study of cytomegalovirus exposure and HLA in healthy donors. Study-level findings and limits: Among the most significant clusters, several appeared linked to common viral pathogens in a later analysis. Earlier analysis found most TCR beta V segments productive about 90% or about 30% of the time. Rare TCR sequences predominated, though certain public TCRs were found in many donors.

PCR was performed using 60 Vbeta and 13 Jbeta primers. Only in-frame clones appear in the TCRdb table, and some are missing; sequencing was by immunoSEQ multiplex PCR. The table includes 95,000 to 150,000 clones, roughly 70% detected once. All donors participated as healthy donors of bone marrow. Looked up from germline, CDR1 is PRHDT and CDR2 is FYEKMQ (reference sequence). This CDR3 spans 12 amino acids. V dropped 0 bases and J dropped 5 bases, with 5 bases sitting between them. In the case of this clone: The antigen is unknown.

The V gene is TRBV13, the J gene TRBJ2-7; D not certain. This sequence originates from a woman aged 40-49 years in good health and CMV-seronegative. The sequencing sample was made of PBMCs. The CDR3 loop is CASSLGSNEQYF. CDR3 nucleotide sequence: TGTGCCAGCAGCTTAGGGAGCAACGAGCAGTACTTC.